The entry below gives a single T cell receptor (beta chain) sequence along with its context. Its cognate antigen is unknown. This sample was taken from a study of monozygotic twins with inflammatory bowel disease. Study-wide results and limits: For repertoire similarity, concordant twins did not differ from discordant twins, possibly because power was limited. Among IBD patients, fewer clonotypes were shared with others than among healthy twins, especially with disease activity. In patient repertoires, differing immunosuppressive treatments may have added some variability.

This CDR3 is 16 amino acids long. In germline, CDR1 is SGHRS, CDR2 YFSETQ. TCRalpha and TCRbeta cDNA underwent two nested PCRs of roughly 16 and 10 cycles. With the 5' RACE reads reprocessed, TCRdb shows one record per CDR3 protein and no DNA. There are approximately 400,000 distinct CDR3 sequences in the sample, with 2.5% to 3% held by the top ten. The sequenced material came from blood. This sequence was found in a human donor with ulcerative colitis or Crohn's disease, or a healthy co-twin of an affected twin (not recorded which). The J gene is TRBJ2-2, the V gene TRBV5-1. The CDR3 sequence: CASSLDSGRLTGELFF. The whole variable domain, remainder taken from reference TRBV5-1 and TRBJ2-2, is KAGVTQTPRYLIKTRGQQVTLSCSPISGHRSVSWYQQTPGQGLQFLFEYFSETQRNKGNFPGRFSGRQFSNSRSEMNVSTLELGDSALYLCASSLDSGRLTGELFFGEGSRLTVL.